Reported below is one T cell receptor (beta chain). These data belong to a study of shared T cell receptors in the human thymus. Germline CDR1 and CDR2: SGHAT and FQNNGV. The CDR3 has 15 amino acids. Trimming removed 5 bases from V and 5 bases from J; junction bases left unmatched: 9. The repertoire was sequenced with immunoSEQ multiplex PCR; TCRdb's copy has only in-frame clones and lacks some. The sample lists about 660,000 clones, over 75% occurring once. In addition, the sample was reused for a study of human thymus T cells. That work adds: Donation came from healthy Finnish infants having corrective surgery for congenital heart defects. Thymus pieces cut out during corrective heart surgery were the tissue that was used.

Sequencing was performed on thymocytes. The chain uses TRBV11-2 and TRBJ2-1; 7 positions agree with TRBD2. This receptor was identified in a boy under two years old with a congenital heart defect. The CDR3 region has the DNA TGTGCCAGCAGCCGAGGCACGGGACTACACAATGAGCAGTTCTTC. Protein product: CASSRGTGLHNEQFF.